The entry below describes one T cell receptor (beta chain). The sample belongs to a study of T cell changes during pregnancy in multiple sclerosis. The CDR3 is made up of 15 amino acids. Looked up from germline, CDR1 is SGHKS and CDR2 is YYEKEE (reference sequence). Trimming took 2 bases from V and 7 from J; bases not matched to a gene: 4. Using immunoSEQ multiplex PCR, the repertoire was profiled, and TCRdb retains in-frame clones only, with some absent. This table has over 55,000 clones, approximately 94% appearing once. The specimen was CD8+ T cells from peripheral blood mononuclear cells, collected in the third trimester of pregnancy. The clonotype comes from a female donor with multiple sclerosis, enrolled in a pregnancy study. The V call is TRBV5-5, the J call TRBJ2-2; 11 bases line up with TRBD2. This CDR3 is CASSFSGRARGELFF. DNA for the CDR3: TGTGCCAGCAGCTTTAGCGGGAGGGCCCGCGGGGAGCTGTTTTTT.